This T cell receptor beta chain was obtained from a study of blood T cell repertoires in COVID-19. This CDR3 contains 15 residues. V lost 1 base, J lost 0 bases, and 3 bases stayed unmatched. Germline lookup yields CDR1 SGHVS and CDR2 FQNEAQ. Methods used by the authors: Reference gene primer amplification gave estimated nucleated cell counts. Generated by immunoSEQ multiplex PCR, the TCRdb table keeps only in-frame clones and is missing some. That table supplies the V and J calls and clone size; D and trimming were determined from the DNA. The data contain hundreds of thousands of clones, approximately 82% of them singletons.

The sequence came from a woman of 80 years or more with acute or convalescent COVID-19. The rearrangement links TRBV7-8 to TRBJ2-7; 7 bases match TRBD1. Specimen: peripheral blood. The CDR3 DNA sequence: TGTGCCAGCAGCTTAGGACAGGGACCCTCCTACGAGCAGTACTTC. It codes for CASSLGQGPSYEQYF.